The 26 T cell receptor beta chains given below trace back to one sample, sequenced in a study of OX40 agonist ivuxolimab in advanced cancers. Some clones are missing from TCRdb's copy, which holds only in-frame ones; the method was immunoSEQ multiplex PCR. The sample has more than 80,000 clones; under 95% are singletons. Sequenced here: CD4+ or CD8+ T cells sorted from blood, sampled in a trial of the OX40 agonist ivuxolimab. The receptors here all came from an adult with an advanced solid tumor such as melanoma, head and neck, liver or kidney cancer.

The count of this clone is one. The V gene is TRBV4-3, the J gene TRBJ2-7; 10 bases are shared with TRBD2. CDR1 and CDR2 from the germline V gene are LGHNA and YSLEER. V shed 1 base, J shed 2 bases, and the junction held 2 bases outside the gene matches. The CDR3 spans 15 residues. This CDR3 reads CASSQAAGGAYEQYF. The CDR3 bases are TGCGCCAGCAGCCAAGCAGCGGGAGGGGCCTACGAGCAGTACTTC.

V gene TRBV6-1 combines with J gene TRBJ1-2; no clear D. The CDR3 runs to 14 residues. V dropped 1 base and J dropped 1 base, with 7 bases sitting between them. CDR1 is MNHNS and CDR2 is SASEGT in the germline V gene. This chain's CDR3 is CASSEGAYNYGYTF. The CDR3 nucleotides read TGTGCCAGCAGTGAAGGTGCTTATAACTATGGCTACACCTTC.

The V gene is TRBV7-2, the J gene TRBJ2-3; 8 bases are a match to TRBD2. The germline V gene has CDR1 SGHTA and CDR2 FQGNSA. Trimming took 5 bases from V and 2 from J; bases not matched to a gene: 6. CDR3 length equals 15 residues. The CDR3 spells CASSLLSGDTDTQYF. The CDR3 nucleotides read TGTGCCAGCAGCCTCCTTAGCGGGGACACAGATACGCAGTATTTT.

The gene calls are TRBV6-1 and TRBJ1-5; 8 bases are a match to TRBD1. The CDR3 length is 14 residues. CDR1 and CDR2 from the germline V gene are MNHNS and SASEGT. V was pared by 10 bases and J by 3 bases, with 8 bases of the junction left unmatched. CDR3 sequence: CATHRGVFNQPQHF. The CDR3 region has the DNA TGTGCCACACACAGGGGGGTTTTCAATCAGCCCCAGCATTTT.

The J gene is TRBJ1-6, the V gene TRBV25-1, with 9 bases fitting TRBD1. This CDR3 contains 15 residues. Germline CDR1 MGHDK, CDR2 SYGVNS. The V segment lost 6 bases and the J segment 9 bases; nucleotides outside the gene matches: 9. This CDR3 is CASSHMTGGSSPLHF. CDR3 nucleotides: TGTGCCAGCAGCCATATGACAGGGGGAAGTTCACCCCTCCACTTT.

The rearrangement uses TRBV5-1 and TRBJ1-6; 8 bases are shared with TRBD1. CDR1 is SGHRS, CDR2 YFSETQ, per germline. The CDR3 is 15 amino acids. V was pared by 0 bases and J by 8 bases, with 4 bases of the junction left unmatched. The CDR3 nucleotides are TGCGCCAGCAGCTTGGGGACAGGGACATATTCACCCCTCCACTTT. It is translated as CASSLGTGTYSPLHF. Based on the CDR3 plus reference TRBV5-1 and TRBJ1-6, the full variable domain is KAGVTQTPRYLIKTRGQQVTLSCSPISGHRSVSWYQQTPGQGLQFLFEYFSETQRNKGNFPGRFSGRQFSNSRSEMNVSTLELGDSALYLCASSLGTGTYSPLHFGNGTRLTVT.

The chain is built from TRBV10-3 and TRBJ1-5; D gene unclear. Trimming shortened V by 0 bases and J by 5 bases, and 11 bases separated the two germline ends. Germline V CDR1 and CDR2: ENHRY, SYGVKD. The CDR3 extends over 15 amino acids. CDR3 coding DNA: TGTGCCATCAGTGAGTCGTGGCTCACCGATCAGCCCCAGCATTTT. Amino acid sequence: CAISESWLTDQPQHF.

V is TRBV5-1 and J is TRBJ2-5, with 7 bases identical to TRBD1. J gave up 2 bases and V 0 bases, and 7 bases lay outside the gene matches. The CDR3 covers 16 residues. Germline values: CDR1 SGHRS, CDR2 YFSETQ. For the CDR3, the DNA is TGCGCCAGCAGCTTGGAAGGGGGCGTAACACAAGAGACCCAGTACTTC. Its protein is CASSLEGGVTQETQYF. The full variable domain, rest sourced from reference TRBV5-1 and TRBJ2-5, is KAGVTQTPRYLIKTRGQQVTLSCSPISGHRSVSWYQQTPGQGLQFLFEYFSETQRNKGNFPGRFSGRQFSNSRSEMNVSTLELGDSALYLCASSLEGGVTQETQYFGPGTRLLVL.

This clone is a singleton in its sample. The CDR3 bases are TGTGCCAGCAGGCCGGGACAGCCTTCCTACGAGCAGTACTTC. It is translated as CASRPGQPSYEQYF. J is TRBJ2-7 and V is TRBV7-2; 7 bases fit TRBD1. CDR3 length: 14 residues. CDR1 and CDR2 (germline): SGHTA, FQGNSA. V gave up 6 bases and J gave up 1 base; unmatched junction bases: 6.

The rearrangement joins TRBV7-9 to TRBJ1-2; D remains unclear. With 3 bases removed from V and 8 bases from J, the gap between germline ends came to 16 bases. The germline V gene has CDR1 SEHNR and CDR2 FQNEAQ (reference sequence). This CDR3 has 14 residues. The DNA for the CDR3 is TGTGCCAGCAGCTTCTCGTTTGCGCGAACGGGCTACACCTTC. Its protein product is CASSFSFARTGYTF. The whole variable domain, remainder taken from reference TRBV7-9 and TRBJ1-2, is DTGVSQNPRHKITKRGQNVTFRCDPISEHNRLYWYRQTLGQGPEFLTYFQNEAQLEKSRLLSDRFSAERPKGSFSTLEIQRTEQGDSAMYLCASSFSFARTGYTFGSGTRLTVV.

This clone was counted only a few times. This sequence joins TRBV15 and TRBJ2-6; weak D call: TRBD2 (5 bases). The CDR3 consists of 16 residues. Germline-derived CDR1 and CDR2 are LNHNV and YYDKDF (reference sequence). V was shortened by 1 base and J by 2 bases, with 9 bases between the two germline ends. Here the CDR3 reads CATSRAAVAGANVLTF. Written as DNA, the CDR3 is TGTGCCACCAGCAGAGCAGCGGTGGCTGGGGCCAACGTCCTGACTTTC.

This sequence joins TRBV5-1 and TRBJ2-2, with TRBD2 as a possible D gene (5 bases). The CDR3 runs 17 residues. Germline values: CDR1 SGHRS, CDR2 YFSETQ. Between the trimmed V and J ends, which lost 3 bases and 0 bases, there was a span of 15 bases. Written as DNA, the CDR3 is TGCGCCAGCAGCTCCATGGCGGGCGAGACGAACACCGGGGAGCTGTTTTTT. Its translation: CASSSMAGETNTGELFF.

The rearrangement links TRBV18 to TRBJ2-5, with a possible D match to TRBD1 (6 bases). V lost 4 bases and J 2 bases, leaving 11 bases between the germline ends. CDR1 is KGHSH, CDR2 LQKENI, per germline. The CDR3 consists of 14 residues. Here the CDR3 reads CASSRRTDQETQYF. CDR3 sequence (DNA): TGTGCCAGCTCACGGAGGACAGATCAAGAGACCCAGTACTTC.

The genes are TRBV6-1 and TRBJ1-6; 9 bases are shared with TRBD1. The CDR3 spans 15 residues. Trimming cost V 6 bases and J 7 bases; bases outside gene matches: 7. The germline gives CDR1 MNHNS, CDR2 SASEGT. The CDR3 DNA reads as TGTGCCAGCAGATGGGACAGGGCACGCAATTCACCCCTCCACTTT. This encodes CASRWDRARNSPLHF.

The V call is TRBV6-5, the J call TRBJ1-5, with D uncertain. The germline CDR1 and CDR2 sequences are MNHEY and SVGAGI. Deletions cut 5 bases from V and 9 bases from J, with 8 bases between. This CDR3 region has 11 residues. The CDR3 here is CASSEVGPQHF. The CDR3 DNA sequence: TGTGCCAGCAGTGAAGTGGGGCCCCAGCATTTT.

This CDR3 is CASSIGGWGTEAFF. The CDR3 DNA follows: TGTGCCAGTAGTATCGGAGGGTGGGGCACTGAAGCTTTCTTT. The chain links TRBV19 to TRBJ1-1; D unresolved. Trimming cost V 3 bases and J 4 bases, with 12 bases left between them. Germline CDR1 is LNHDA and CDR2 is SQIVND (reference sequence). This CDR3 spans 14 amino acids.

The CDR3 loop reads CASRGLAGVSSSYNEQFF. CDR3 nucleotide sequence: TGTGCCAGTAGAGGACTAGCGGGAGTCTCAAGCTCCTACAATGAGCAGTTCTTC. The rearrangement joins TRBV19 to TRBJ2-1, with 13 bases that match TRBD2. The CDR3 is 18 residues long. Trimming took 6 bases from V and 0 from J; bases not matched to a gene: 8. Germline CDR1 is LNHDA and CDR2 is SQIVND (reference sequence).

The chain uses TRBV28 and TRBJ1-5; perhaps TRBD1 as D (6 bases). CDR1 is MDHEN and CDR2 is SYDVKM in the germline V gene. Trimming took 5 bases from V and 5 from J, leaving 22 bases between them. CDR3 length equals 17 residues. CDR3: CASSRSGQQGFYQPQHF. DNA for the CDR3: TGTGCCAGCAGTAGATCGGGTCAACAGGGTTTTTATCAGCCCCAGCATTTT.

This clone occurred once. V is TRBV10-3 and J is TRBJ2-7; 15 nucleotides align to TRBD2. The germline CDR1 and CDR2 sequences are ENHRY and SYGVKD. The length of the CDR3 is 16 residues. Germline trimming cut 6 bases from V and 0 bases from J; bases unmatched to any gene: 3. CDR3 in DNA: TGTGCCATCAGCGGGACTAGCGGGAGGAGCTCCTACGAGCAGTACTTC. Translated, it gives CAISGTSGRSSYEQYF.

This chain links TRBV6-5 with TRBJ1-5, with 7 bases identical to TRBD1. Germline-derived CDR1 and CDR2 are MNHEY and SVGAGI. The CDR3 has 15 amino acids. V dropped 0 bases and J dropped 9; count of bases not matched to a gene: 8. The CDR3 reads CASSYSRQGGGPQHF. As DNA, the CDR3 is TGTGCCAGCAGTTACTCGCGGCAGGGGGGCGGGCCCCAGCATTTT.

The chain couples TRBV4-1 to TRBJ1-2; 7 bases are a match to TRBD1. After removal of 1 base from V and 7 bases from J, the junction contained 6 bases not matched to a gene. CDR3 length equals 14 residues. Germline assignment: CDR1 MGHRA and CDR2 YSYEKL. CDR3 sequence: CASSQVATGLGYTF. CDR3 coding DNA: TGCGCCAGCAGCCAAGTGGCGACAGGGCTTGGCTACACCTTC.

About this clone: Distinct nucleotide sequences in the sample also encode this CDR3. The chain combines TRBV5-1 with TRBJ1-1; D ambiguous. V gave up 0 bases and J gave up 1 base, with 7 bases separating them. The CDR3 has 14 residues. Germline-derived CDR1 and CDR2 are SGHRS and YFSETQ. CDR3 residues: CASSLDRGNTEAFF. The CDR3 DNA reads TGCGCCAGCAGCTTGGACAGAGGGAACACTGAAGCTTTCTTT.

This sequence joins TRBV18 and TRBJ2-6; D tentatively reads TRBD1 or TRBD2 (5 bases each). The length of the CDR3 is 21 residues. V lost 4 bases and J 0 bases, leaving 25 bases between the germline ends. Germline loops: CDR1 KGHSH, CDR2 LQKENI. DNA for the CDR3: TGTGCCAGCTCACTTAGCCCATATGGGACCATATTCTTCTCTGGGGCCAACGTCCTGACTTTC. Protein sequence: CASSLSPYGTIFFSGANVLTF.

The rearrangement joins TRBV30 to TRBJ1-2; D unresolved. CDR1 is GTSNPN and CDR2 is SVGIG in the germline V gene (reference sequence). The CDR3 spans 12 residues. Trimming pared 4 bases from V and 8 bases from J, leaving 14 bases between. The CDR3 loop is CAWNGRPPGYTF. In nucleotides, the CDR3 is TGTGCCTGGAACGGCAGGCCCCCCGGCTACACCTTC.

The chain uses TRBV5-1 and TRBJ1-4, with 8 bases fitting TRBD1. The CDR3 is 15 amino acids. With 4 bases clipped from V and 6 bases from J, the junction kept 8 bases outside the gene matches. The germline CDR1 and CDR2 sequences are SGHRS and YFSETQ. The CDR3 bases are TGCGCCAGCAGCCCGTGGACAGGGTCTGATGAAAAACTGTTTTTT. Amino acid sequence: CASSPWTGSDEKLFF. Complete variable domain (other parts from reference TRBV5-1 and TRBJ1-4): KAGVTQTPRYLIKTRGQQVTLSCSPISGHRSVSWYQQTPGQGLQFLFEYFSETQRNKGNFPGRFSGRQFSNSRSEMNVSTLELGDSALYLCASSPWTGSDEKLFFGSGTQLSVL.

This clone has only a few counts. The chain couples TRBV11-3 to TRBJ2-7; 7 bases fit TRBD2. Germline CDR1 reads SGHNT; CDR2 reads YENEEA. With V trimmed by 5 bases and J by 0 bases, 7 bases remained unmatched. The CDR3 extends over 15 amino acids. The CDR3 sequence is CASSIGTILSYEQYF. CDR3 DNA: TGTGCCAGCAGCATAGGGACTATCCTCTCCTACGAGCAGTACTTC.